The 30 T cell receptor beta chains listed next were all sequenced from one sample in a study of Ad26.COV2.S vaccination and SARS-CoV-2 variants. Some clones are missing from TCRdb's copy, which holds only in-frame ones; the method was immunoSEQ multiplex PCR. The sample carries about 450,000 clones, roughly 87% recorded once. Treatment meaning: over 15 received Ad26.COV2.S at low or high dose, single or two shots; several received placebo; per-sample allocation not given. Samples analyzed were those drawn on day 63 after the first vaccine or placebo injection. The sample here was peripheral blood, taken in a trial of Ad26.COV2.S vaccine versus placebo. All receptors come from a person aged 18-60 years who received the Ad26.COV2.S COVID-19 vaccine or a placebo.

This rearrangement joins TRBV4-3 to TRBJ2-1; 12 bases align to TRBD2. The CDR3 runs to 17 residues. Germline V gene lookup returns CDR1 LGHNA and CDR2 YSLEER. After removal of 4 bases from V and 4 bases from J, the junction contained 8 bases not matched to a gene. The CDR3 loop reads CASSRRSSGGAYNEQFF. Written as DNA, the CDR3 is TGCGCCAGCAGCCGTAGATCTAGCGGGGGGGCGTACAATGAGCAGTTCTTC.

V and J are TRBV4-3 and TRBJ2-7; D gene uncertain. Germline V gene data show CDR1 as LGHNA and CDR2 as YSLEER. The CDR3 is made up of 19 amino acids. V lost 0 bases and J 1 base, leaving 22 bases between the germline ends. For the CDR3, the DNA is TGCGCCAGCAGCCAAGATCAAATCCAATGCCTGCGTACATCCTACGAGCAGTACTTC. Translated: CASSQDQIQCLRTSYEQYF.

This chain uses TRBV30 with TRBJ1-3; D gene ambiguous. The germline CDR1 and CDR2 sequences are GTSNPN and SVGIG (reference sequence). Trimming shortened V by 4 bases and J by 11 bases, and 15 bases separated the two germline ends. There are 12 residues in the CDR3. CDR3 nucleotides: TGTGCCTGGACCCCACCTCCGTGGCCCATATATTTT. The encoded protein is CAWTPPPWPIYF. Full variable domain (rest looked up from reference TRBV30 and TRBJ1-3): SQTIHQWPATLVQPVGSPLSLECTVEGTSNPNLYWYRQAAGRGLQLLFYSVGIGQISSEVPQNLSASRPQDRQFILSSKKLLLSDSGFYLCAWTPPPWPIYFGEGSWLTVV.

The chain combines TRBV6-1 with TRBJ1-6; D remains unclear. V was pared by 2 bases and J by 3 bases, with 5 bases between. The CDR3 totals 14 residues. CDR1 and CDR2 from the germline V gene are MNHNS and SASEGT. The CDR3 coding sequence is TGTGCCAGCAGTGAAACCGGCTATAATTCACCCCTCCACTTT. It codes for CASSETGYNSPLHF.

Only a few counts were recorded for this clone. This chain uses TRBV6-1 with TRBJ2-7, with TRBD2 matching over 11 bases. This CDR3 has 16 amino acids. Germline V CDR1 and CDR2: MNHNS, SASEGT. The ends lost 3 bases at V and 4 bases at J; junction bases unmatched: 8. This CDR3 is CASSDGPSGGMYEQYF. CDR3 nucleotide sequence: TGTGCCAGCAGTGATGGACCTAGCGGGGGGATGTACGAGCAGTACTTC.

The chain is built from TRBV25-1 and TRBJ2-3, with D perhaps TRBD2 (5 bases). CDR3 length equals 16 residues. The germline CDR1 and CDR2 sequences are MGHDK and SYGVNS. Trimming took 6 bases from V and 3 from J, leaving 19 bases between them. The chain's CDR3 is CASSAYGGIGTDTQYF. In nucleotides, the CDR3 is TGTGCCAGCAGCGCCTACGGAGGTATCGGGACAGATACGCAGTATTTT.

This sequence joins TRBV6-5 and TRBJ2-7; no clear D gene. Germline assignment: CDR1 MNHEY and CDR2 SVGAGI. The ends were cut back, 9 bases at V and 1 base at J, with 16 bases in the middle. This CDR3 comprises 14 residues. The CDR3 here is CASCLTAESYEQYF. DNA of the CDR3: TGTGCCAGTTGCCTGACGGCGGAATCCTACGAGCAGTACTTC.

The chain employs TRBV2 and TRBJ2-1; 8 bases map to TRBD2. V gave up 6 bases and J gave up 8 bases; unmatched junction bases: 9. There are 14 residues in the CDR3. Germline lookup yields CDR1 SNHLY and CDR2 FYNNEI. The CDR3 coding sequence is TGTGCCAGCAGCTTTAGCGGGGAGGGGGATGAGCAGTTCTTC. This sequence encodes CASSFSGEGDEQFF.

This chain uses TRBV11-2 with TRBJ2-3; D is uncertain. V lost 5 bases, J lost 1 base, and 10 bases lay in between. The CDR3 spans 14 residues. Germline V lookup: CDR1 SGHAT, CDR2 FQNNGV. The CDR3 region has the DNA TGTGCCAGCAGCCTTGTAGTGGGCACAGATACGCAGTATTTT. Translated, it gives CASSLVVGTDTQYF.

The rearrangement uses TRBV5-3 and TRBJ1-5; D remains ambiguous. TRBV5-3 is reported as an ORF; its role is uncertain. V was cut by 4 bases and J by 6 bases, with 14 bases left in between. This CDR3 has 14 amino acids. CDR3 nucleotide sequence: TGTGCCAGAAGCAGCAAAGTACCCAGTCAGCCCCAGCATTTT. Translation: CARSSKVPSQPQHF.

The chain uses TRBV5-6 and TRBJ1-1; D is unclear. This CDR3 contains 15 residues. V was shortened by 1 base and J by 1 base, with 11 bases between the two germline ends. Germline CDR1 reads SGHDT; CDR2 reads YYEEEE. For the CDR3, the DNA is TGTGCCAGCAGCTTGTACCAGGCAGCGAACACTGAAGCTTTCTTT. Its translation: CASSLYQAANTEAFF.

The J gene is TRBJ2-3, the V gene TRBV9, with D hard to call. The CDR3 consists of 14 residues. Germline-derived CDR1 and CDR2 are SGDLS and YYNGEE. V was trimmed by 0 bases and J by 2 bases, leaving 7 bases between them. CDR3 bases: TGTGCCAGCAGCGTAGGACTCGACACAGATACGCAGTATTTT. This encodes CASSVGLDTDTQYF.

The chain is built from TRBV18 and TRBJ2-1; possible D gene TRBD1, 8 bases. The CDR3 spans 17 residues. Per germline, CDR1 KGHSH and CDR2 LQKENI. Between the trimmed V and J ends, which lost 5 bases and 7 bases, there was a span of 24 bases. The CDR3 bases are TGTGCCAGCTCAAAGGACAGGGAGGGACGCCAGTTTAATGAGCAGTTCTTC. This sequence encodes CASSKDREGRQFNEQFF.

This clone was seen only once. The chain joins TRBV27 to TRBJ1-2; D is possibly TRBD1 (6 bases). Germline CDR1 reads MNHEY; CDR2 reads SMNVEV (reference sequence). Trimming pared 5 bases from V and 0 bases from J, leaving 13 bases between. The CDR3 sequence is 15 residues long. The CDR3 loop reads CASSDRTAPNYGYTF. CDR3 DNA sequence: TGTGCCAGCAGTGATCGGACAGCCCCTAACTATGGCTACACCTTC.

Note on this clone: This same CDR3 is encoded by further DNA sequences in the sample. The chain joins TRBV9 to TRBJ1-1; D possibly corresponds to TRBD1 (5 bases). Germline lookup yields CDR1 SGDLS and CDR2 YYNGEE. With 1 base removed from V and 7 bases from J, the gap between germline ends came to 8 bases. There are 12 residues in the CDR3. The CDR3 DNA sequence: TGTGCCAGCAGCGTATTTGGGGGTGAAGCTTTCTTT. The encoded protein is CASSVFGGEAFF.

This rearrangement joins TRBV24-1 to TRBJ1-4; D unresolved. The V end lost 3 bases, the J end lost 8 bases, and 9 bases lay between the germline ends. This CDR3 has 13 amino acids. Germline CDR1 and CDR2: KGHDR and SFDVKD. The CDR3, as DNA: TGTGCCACCAGTGATGGGAGGCGGGAAAAACTGTTTTTT. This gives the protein CATSDGRREKLFF.

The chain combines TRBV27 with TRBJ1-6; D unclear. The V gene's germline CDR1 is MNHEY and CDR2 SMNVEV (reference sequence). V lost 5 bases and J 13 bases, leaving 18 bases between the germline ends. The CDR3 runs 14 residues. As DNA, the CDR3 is TGTGCCAGCAGTCCCGACATGCTAAGTCGGCCCCTCCACTTT. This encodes CASSPDMLSRPLHF.

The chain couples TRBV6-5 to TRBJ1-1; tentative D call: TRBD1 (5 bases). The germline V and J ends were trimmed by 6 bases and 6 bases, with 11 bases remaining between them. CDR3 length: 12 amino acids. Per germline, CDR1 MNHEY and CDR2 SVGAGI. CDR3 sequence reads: CASRRGHSEAFF. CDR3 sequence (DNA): TGTGCCAGCAGACGCGGACACTCTGAAGCTTTCTTT.

The CDR3 region is CASSVAAVQVDGYTF. DNA for the CDR3: TGTGCCAGCAGCGTAGCCGCGGTACAAGTCGATGGCTACACCTTC. The rearrangement uses TRBV9 and TRBJ1-2; D is undetermined. From germline, CDR1 is SGDLS and CDR2 YYNGEE. There are 15 residues in the CDR3. The V and J ends lost 0 bases and 6 bases respectively, with 15 bases between them. Complete variable domain (other parts from reference TRBV9 and TRBJ1-2): DSGVTQTPKHLITATGQRVTLRCSPRSGDLSVYWYQQSLDQGLQFLIQYYNGEERAKGNILERFSAQQFPDLHSELNLSSLELGDSALYFCASSVAAVQVDGYTFGSGTRLTVV.

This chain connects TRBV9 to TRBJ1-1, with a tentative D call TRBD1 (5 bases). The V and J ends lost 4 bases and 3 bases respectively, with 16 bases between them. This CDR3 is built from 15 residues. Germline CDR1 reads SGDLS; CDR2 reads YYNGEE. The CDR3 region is CASSRGGAGDTEAFF. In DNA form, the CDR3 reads TGTGCCAGCAGCCGGGGCGGGGCCGGGGACACTGAAGCTTTCTTT.

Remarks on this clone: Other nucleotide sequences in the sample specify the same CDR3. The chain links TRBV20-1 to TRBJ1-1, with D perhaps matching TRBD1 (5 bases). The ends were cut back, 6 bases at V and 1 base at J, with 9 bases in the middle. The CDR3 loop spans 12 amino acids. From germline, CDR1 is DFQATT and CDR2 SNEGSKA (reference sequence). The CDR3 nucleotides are TGCAGTGCCAGTCAGGGGAACACTGAAGCTTTCTTT. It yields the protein CSASQGNTEAFF.

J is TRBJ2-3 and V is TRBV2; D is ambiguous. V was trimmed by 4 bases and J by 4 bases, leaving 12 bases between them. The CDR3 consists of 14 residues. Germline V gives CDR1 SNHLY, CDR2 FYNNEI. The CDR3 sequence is CASSVFQSADTQYF. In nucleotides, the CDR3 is TGTGCCAGCAGTGTTTTTCAGAGCGCAGATACGCAGTATTTT.

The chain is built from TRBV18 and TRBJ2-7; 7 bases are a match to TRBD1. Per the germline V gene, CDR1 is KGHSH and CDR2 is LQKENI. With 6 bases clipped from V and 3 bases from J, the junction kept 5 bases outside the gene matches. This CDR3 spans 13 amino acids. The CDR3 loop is CASSLGTDYEQYV. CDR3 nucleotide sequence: TGTGCCAGCTCTCTAGGGACAGACTACGAGCAGTACGTC.

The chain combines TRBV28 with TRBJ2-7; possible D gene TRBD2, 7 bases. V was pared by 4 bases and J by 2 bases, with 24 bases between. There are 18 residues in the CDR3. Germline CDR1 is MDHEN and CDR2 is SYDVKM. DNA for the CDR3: TGTGCCAGCAGTTCTGGGGGGGCGACAGACCAAAAGACCTACGAGCAGTACGTC. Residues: CASSSGGATDQKTYEQYV.

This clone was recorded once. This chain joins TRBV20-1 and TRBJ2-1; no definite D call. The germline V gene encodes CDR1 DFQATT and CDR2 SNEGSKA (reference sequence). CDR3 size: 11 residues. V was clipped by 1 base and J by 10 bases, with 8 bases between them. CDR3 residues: CSARGSGEQFF. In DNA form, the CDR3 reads TGCAGTGCTAGAGGAAGTGGGGAGCAGTTCTTC.

The CDR3 loop reads CASSRRDKDTQYF. Here the CDR3 DNA reads TGCGCCAGCAGCCGCCGGGACAAAGATACGCAGTATTTT. The V gene is TRBV4-3, the J gene TRBJ2-3; possible D gene TRBD1, 6 bases. The CDR3 is 13 amino acids. The germline V gene encodes CDR1 LGHNA and CDR2 YSLEER. Trimming shortened V by 4 bases and J by 5 bases, and 10 bases separated the two germline ends.

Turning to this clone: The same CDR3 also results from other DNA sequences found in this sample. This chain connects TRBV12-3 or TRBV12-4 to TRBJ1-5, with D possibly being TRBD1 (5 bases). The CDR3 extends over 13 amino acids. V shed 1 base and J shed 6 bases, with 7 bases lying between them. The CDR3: CASSLGGGQPQHF. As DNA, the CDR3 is TGTGCCAGCAGTTTAGGGGGGGGTCAGCCCCAGCATTTT.

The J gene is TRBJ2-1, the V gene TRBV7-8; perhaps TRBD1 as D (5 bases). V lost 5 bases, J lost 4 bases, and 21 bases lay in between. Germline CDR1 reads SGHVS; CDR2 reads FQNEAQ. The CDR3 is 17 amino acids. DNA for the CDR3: TGTGCCAGCAGCACGAGTCGACAGAGACTTACTTACAATGAGCAGTTCTTC. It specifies CASSTSRQRLTYNEQFF.

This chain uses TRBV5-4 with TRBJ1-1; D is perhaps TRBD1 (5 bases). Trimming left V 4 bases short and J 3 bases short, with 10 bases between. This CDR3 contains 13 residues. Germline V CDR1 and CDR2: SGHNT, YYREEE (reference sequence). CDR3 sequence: CASSRTRDTEAFF. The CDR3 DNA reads TGTGCCAGCAGCCGGACACGGGACACTGAAGCTTTCTTT.

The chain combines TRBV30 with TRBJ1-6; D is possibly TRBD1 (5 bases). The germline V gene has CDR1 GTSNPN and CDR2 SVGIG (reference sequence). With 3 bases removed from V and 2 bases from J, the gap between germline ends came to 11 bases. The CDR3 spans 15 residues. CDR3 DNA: TGTGCCTGGAGCAAGACAGTGACCTATAATTCACCCCTCCACTTT. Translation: CAWSKTVTYNSPLHF.